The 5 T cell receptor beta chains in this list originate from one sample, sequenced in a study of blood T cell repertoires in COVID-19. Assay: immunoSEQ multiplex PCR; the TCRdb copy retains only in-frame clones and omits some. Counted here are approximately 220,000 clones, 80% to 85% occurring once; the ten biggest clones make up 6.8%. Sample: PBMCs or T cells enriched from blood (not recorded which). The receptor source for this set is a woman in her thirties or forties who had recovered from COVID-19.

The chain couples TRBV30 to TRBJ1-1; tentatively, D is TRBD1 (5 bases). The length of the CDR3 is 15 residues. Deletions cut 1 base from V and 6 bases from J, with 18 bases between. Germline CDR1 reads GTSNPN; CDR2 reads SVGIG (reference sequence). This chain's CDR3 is CAWSGGRGRWAEAFF. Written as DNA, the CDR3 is TGTGCCTGGAGTGGGGGTAGGGGTCGGTGGGCTGAAGCTTTCTTT.

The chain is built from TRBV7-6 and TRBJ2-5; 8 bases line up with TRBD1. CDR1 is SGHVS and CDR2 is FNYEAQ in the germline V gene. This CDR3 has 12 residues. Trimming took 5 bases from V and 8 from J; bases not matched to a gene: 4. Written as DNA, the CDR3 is TGTGCCAGCAGCCCGGACAGGGTAACCCAGTACTTC. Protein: CASSPDRVTQYF.

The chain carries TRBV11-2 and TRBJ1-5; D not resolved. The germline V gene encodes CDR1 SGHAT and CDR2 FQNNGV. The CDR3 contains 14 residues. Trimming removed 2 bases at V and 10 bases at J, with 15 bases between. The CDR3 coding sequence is TGTGCCAGCAGCTTAAACGGACTCGAGCTCCCCCAGCATTTT. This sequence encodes CASSLNGLELPQHF.

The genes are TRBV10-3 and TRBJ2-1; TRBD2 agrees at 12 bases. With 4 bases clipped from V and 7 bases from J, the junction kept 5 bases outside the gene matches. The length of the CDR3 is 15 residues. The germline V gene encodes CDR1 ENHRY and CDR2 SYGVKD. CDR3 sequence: CAISGLAGVLNEQFF. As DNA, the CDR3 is TGTGCCATCAGTGGACTAGCGGGAGTTCTGAATGAGCAGTTCTTC.

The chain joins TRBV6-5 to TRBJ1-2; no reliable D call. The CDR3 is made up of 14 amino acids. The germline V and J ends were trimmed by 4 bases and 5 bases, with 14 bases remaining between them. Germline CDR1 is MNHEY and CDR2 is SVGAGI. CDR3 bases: TGTGCCAGCAGTTTTAGGGTCGCGGGGTATGGCTACACCTTC. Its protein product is CASSFRVAGYGYTF.